This T cell receptor (beta chain) is drawn from a study of shared clonotypes between healthy human individuals. Background on the study: The study drew on a couple of women and three men aged 18 to 49 as donors. Three plates each covered CD4 naive and memory; CD8 naive two, CD8 memory one. Study results and caveats: As a rule, naive subsets had a larger estimated richness than memory subsets.

Germline-derived CDR1 and CDR2 are GTSNPN and SVGIG (reference sequence). CDR3 size: 17 residues. The junction had 10 bases not matched to a gene; V was cut back by 3 bases and J by 0 bases. As processed by the authors: Owing to the provision of junction-only sequences devoid of quality scores by immunoSEQ, filtering differed. Using immunoSEQ multiplex PCR, the repertoire was profiled, and TCRdb retains in-frame clones only, with some absent. The V and J calls and clone size come from that table; D and trimming were worked out from the DNA. The profile shows around 2.5 million clones, 80% to 95% of them singletons. In the case of this clone: Its specificity is unknown.

V is TRBV30 and J is TRBJ1-3; 8 bases agree with TRBD1. What was sequenced was naive CD4+ T cells from PBMCs. Stated subset: CD45RA+ positively selected. This sequence was found in a man aged 18 to 29 in good health. Some clones in this sample may be carry-over from other donors' samples. In DNA form, the CDR3 reads TGTGCCTGGAGGATCGGGACAGGCGTAAGCTCTGGAAACACCATATATTTT. Encoded protein: CAWRIGTGVSSGNTIYF.